The source of this T cell receptor beta chain is a study of cytomegalovirus exposure and HLA in healthy donors. Broader study findings: An observed cluster of highly shared sequence variants was recorded as a likely sequencing artifact. For most TCR beta V segments, an earlier analysis put the productive rate at about 90% or about 30% of the time. In a later analysis, a missense DCLRE1C variant was linked to TCR beta V- and J-gene trimming.

A word on this clone: Its specificity is not known.

Vbeta (60) and Jbeta (13) primers were used in the PCR. TCRdb's copy holds only in-frame clones and misses some; the assay was immunoSEQ multiplex PCR. This table has approximately 120,000 clones, 74% appearing once. The CDR3 spans 13 residues. With V trimmed by 7 bases and J by 7 bases, 5 bases remained unmatched. Germline V gene data show CDR1 as MNHNS and CDR2 as SASEGT. The source material was PBMCs. The sequence derives from a man aged 35 to 55 in good health and CMV-seropositive. This chain links TRBV6-1 with TRBJ1-2; 11 bases match TRBD1. CDR3: CASIGTGGSGYTF. DNA of the CDR3: TGTGCCAGCATTGGGACAGGGGGAAGTGGCTACACCTTC.